The 24 T cell receptor beta chains below were found in one sample sequenced in a study of T cell responses to AZD1222 COVID-19 vaccine (dated by TCRdb to 2020 to 2023). According to the study, the label for this sample's time point signals: baseline before first vaccination. Library preparation was by the immunoSEQ multiplex PCR assay. The clones in this table, taken by TCRdb from immuneACCESS, are in-frame only. Not every clone is retained; where verified, under half of the shortfall comes from an unresolved V gene, and the cause of the rest is unknown. The sample table shows fewer than 150,000 clones, and about 90% are seen once. The ten largest clones represent roughly a tenth of the sample. Sequenced here: peripheral blood, sampled on day 0 of AZD1222 vaccination. The receptors stem from an adult in good health.

The table lists this clone with a count of one. The rearrangement links TRBV6-5 to TRBJ1-2; TRBD1 aligns across 10 bases. This CDR3 spans 13 amino acids. V was pared by 5 bases and J by 6 bases, with 3 bases of the junction left unmatched. Germline V CDR1 and CDR2: MNHEY, SVGAGI. The CDR3 here is CASSPGQGDGYTF. In nucleotides, the CDR3 is TGTGCCAGCAGTCCTGGACAGGGGGATGGCTACACCTTC.

This clone was recorded only once. The V and J genes are TRBV6-2 or TRBV6-3 and TRBJ2-5; D is ambiguous. CDR1 MNHEY and CDR2 SVGEGT come from the germline V gene. V dropped 4 bases and J dropped 4 bases, with 4 bases sitting between them. The CDR3 spans 11 residues. CDR3 DNA sequence: TGTGCCAGCAGTTTTGGAGAGACCCAGTACTTC. Translating it yields CASSFGETQYF.

The genes are TRBV10-3 and TRBJ2-5; 15 positions match TRBD2. Germline V gene lookup returns CDR1 ENHRY and CDR2 SYGVKD. After removal of 0 bases from V and 5 bases from J, the junction contained 1 base not matched to a gene. The CDR3 has 16 residues. CDR3 amino acids: CAISESGTSGRETQYF. The CDR3 DNA sequence: TGTGCCATCAGTGAGTCCGGGACTAGCGGGAGGGAGACCCAGTACTTC.

The genes are TRBV7-6 and TRBJ2-1; TRBD2 aligns across 11 bases. Per germline, CDR1 SGHVS and CDR2 FNYEAQ. V trimming: 3 bases; J trimming: 5 bases; junction bases outside the gene matches: 6. The CDR3 length is 16 residues. The CDR3 spells CASSFSSGGPNNEQFF. Here the CDR3 DNA reads TGTGCCAGCAGCTTCTCTAGCGGGGGGCCCAACAATGAGCAGTTCTTC.

The chain uses TRBV24-1 and TRBJ2-2; the D call may be TRBD1 or TRBD2 (5 bases each). Germline CDR1 and CDR2: KGHDR and SFDVKD. V shed 9 bases and J shed 4 bases, with 14 bases lying between them. The CDR3 covers 14 residues. CDR3 amino acids: CATGPRDGTGELFF. Written as DNA, the CDR3 is TGTGCCACCGGACCCAGGGACGGCACCGGGGAGCTGTTTTTT.

The genes are TRBV15 and TRBJ1-2, with D unclear. The CDR3 has 14 residues. CDR1 and CDR2 from the germline V gene are LNHNV and YYDKDF (reference sequence). V lost 3 bases to trimming and J lost 4 bases, with 12 bases between them. The CDR3 coding sequence is TGTGCCACCAGCAGGTCCAGCCGTGTCTATGGCTACACCTTC. Translated, it gives CATSRSSRVYGYTF.

The rearrangement links TRBV7-9 to TRBJ1-2, with D unresolved. V was clipped by 1 base and J by 1 base, with 16 bases between them. The CDR3 length is 17 residues. Germline CDR1 SEHNR, CDR2 FQNEAQ (reference sequence). The DNA for the CDR3 is TGTGCCAGCAGCTTAGGGCCCCAACTCAACCTTAACTATGGCTACACCTTC. Translating gives CASSLGPQLNLNYGYTF.

The chain employs TRBV4-1 and TRBJ1-2, with 12 bases identical to TRBD1. V lost 2 bases, J lost 5 bases, and 6 bases stayed unmatched. Germline V gene sequence: CDR1 MGHRA, CDR2 YSYEKL. The CDR3 is 16 amino acids. CDR3 sequence: CASSQPGQGAWYGYTF. The CDR3 DNA is TGCGCCAGCAGCCAACCGGGACAGGGGGCGTGGTATGGCTACACCTTC.

This chain joins TRBV19 and TRBJ2-7; D is uncertain. Germline assignment: CDR1 LNHDA and CDR2 SQIVND (reference sequence). There are 15 residues in the CDR3. With 3 bases removed from V and 0 bases from J, the gap between germline ends came to 12 bases. The CDR3: CASSIQAVNSYEQYF. The CDR3 DNA reads as TGTGCCAGTAGTATTCAGGCAGTCAACTCCTACGAGCAGTACTTC.

V gene TRBV6-5 combines with J gene TRBJ1-2, with D possibly being TRBD1 (5 bases). The germline V gene has CDR1 MNHEY and CDR2 SVGAGI. This CDR3 is built from 14 residues. Trimming shortened V by 2 bases and J by 4 bases, and 11 bases separated the two germline ends. The DNA of the CDR3 is TGTGCCAGCAGTTACCGACAAAGGGGCTATGGCTACACCTTC. It translates to CASSYRQRGYGYTF.

The chain has TRBV27 and TRBJ2-7; weak D call: TRBD1 (5 bases). The length of the CDR3 is 13 residues. Per the germline V gene, CDR1 is MNHEY and CDR2 is SMNVEV (reference sequence). V lost 2 bases and J lost 12, with 17 bases in between. The CDR3 DNA sequence: TGTGCCAGCAGTTTAGCGACAGCGCATACATGGTACTTC. As protein: CASSLATAHTWYF.

J is TRBJ1-2 and V is TRBV4-1; D possibly corresponds to TRBD1 (6 bases). The germline V and J ends were trimmed by 2 bases and 0 bases, with 13 bases remaining between them. Germline assignment: CDR1 MGHRA and CDR2 YSYEKL. The CDR3 covers 16 residues. The CDR3 DNA is TGCGCCAGCAGCCAACCAGGACAGTTTACTAACTATGGCTACACCTTC. Protein: CASSQPGQFTNYGYTF.

The V call is TRBV7-3, the J call TRBJ1-1; D unresolved. The CDR3 is 15 residues long. V dropped 1 base and J dropped 6 bases, with 15 bases sitting between them. Germline values: CDR1 SGHTA, CDR2 FQGTGA. CDR3 nucleotides: TGTGCCAGCAGCTTAATACCTCAAAATAACGCTGAAGCTTTCTTT. Its protein is CASSLIPQNNAEAFF.

This clone occurred once. This chain connects TRBV11-3 to TRBJ2-7, with 9 bases aligning to TRBD2. Trimming removed 5 bases from V and 3 bases from J; junction bases left unmatched: 5. Germline lookup yields CDR1 SGHNT and CDR2 YENEEA. The CDR3 contains 14 residues. The CDR3 sequence is CASSAGTSSYEQYF. The CDR3 DNA is TGTGCCAGCAGCGCCGGGACTAGCAGCTACGAGCAGTACTTC. Full variable domain (missing parts from reference TRBV11-3 and TRBJ2-7): EAGVVQSPRYKIIEKKQPVAFWCNPISGHNTLYWYLQNLGQGPELLIRYENEEAVDDSQLPKDRFSAERLKGVDSTLKIQPAELGDSAVYLCASSAGTSSYEQYFGPGTRLTVT.

The CDR3 spells CATSRSSTGFYNEQFF. In DNA form, the CDR3 reads TGTGCCACCAGCCGATCGAGCACGGGATTCTACAATGAGCAGTTCTTC. V gene TRBV24-1 combines with J gene TRBJ2-1; a weak D match, TRBD2 (5 bases). Trimming took 7 bases from V and 3 from J, leaving 18 bases between them. The germline V gene encodes CDR1 KGHDR and CDR2 SFDVKD. The CDR3 has 16 residues.

The V gene is TRBV7-2, the J gene TRBJ1-2; TRBD1 might be the D (5 bases). Between the trimmed V and J ends, which lost 2 bases and 7 bases, there was a span of 11 bases. In germline, CDR1 is SGHTA, CDR2 FQGNSA. The CDR3 sequence is 13 residues long. CDR3 residues: CASSLNEGFGYTF. As DNA, the CDR3 is TGTGCCAGCAGCTTAAATGAGGGGTTTGGCTACACCTTC.

The V gene is TRBV28, the J gene TRBJ1-2, with TRBD1 as a possible D gene (5 bases). Trimming left V 6 bases short and J 0 bases short, with 20 bases between. The CDR3 totals 17 residues. CDR1 MDHEN and CDR2 SYDVKM come from the germline V gene. This CDR3 reads CASSPYGGRRANYGYTF. The CDR3 DNA reads TGTGCCAGCAGCCCTTATGGGGGACGCCGAGCTAACTATGGCTACACCTTC.

The V gene is TRBV7-8, the J gene TRBJ1-6; D is undetermined. V gave up 2 bases and J gave up 7 bases, with 9 bases separating them. CDR3 length: 14 residues. Per the germline V gene, CDR1 is SGHVS and CDR2 is FQNEAQ. Here the CDR3 DNA reads TGTGCCAGCAGCTTAACGGATAGAAATTCACCCCTCCACTTT. This encodes CASSLTDRNSPLHF.

This chain links TRBV3-1 (or the pseudogene TRBV3-2) with TRBJ2-1; 15 bases match TRBD2. Trimming removed 1 base from V and 7 bases from J; junction bases left unmatched: 11. CDR3 length: 19 residues. Looked up from germline, CDR1 is LGHDT and CDR2 is YNNKEL (reference sequence). CDR3 amino acids: CASSQGTGGLAGGRNEQFF. The CDR3 bases are TGTGCCAGCAGCCAAGGGACAGGGGGACTAGCGGGAGGACGGAATGAGCAGTTCTTC.

About this clone itself: In the same sample, other DNA sequences code for this CDR3. V is TRBV19 and J is TRBJ2-7; TRBD1 matches at 8 bases. The CDR3 runs 13 residues. The junction had 2 bases not matched to a gene; V was cut back by 3 bases and J by 4 bases. Germline V gene data show CDR1 as LNHDA and CDR2 as SQIVND (reference sequence). CDR3 coding DNA: TGTGCCAGTAGTATCGACAGGGGTTACGAGCAGTACTTC. Translation gives CASSIDRGYEQYF.

About this clone itself: A read error may account for a junction end that differs from germline. This rearrangement joins TRBV5-6 to TRBJ2-1, with a possible D match to TRBD2 (5 bases). CDR1 is SGHDT, CDR2 YYEEEE, per germline. This CDR3 comprises 12 residues. DNA of the CDR3: TGTGCCAGCAGCTCCTCCGACGGGATCCAGGTCTTC. It encodes CASSSSDGIQVF.

The J gene is TRBJ1-1, the V gene TRBV28; 8 bases line up with TRBD1. Germline V lookup: CDR1 MDHEN, CDR2 SYDVKM. The CDR3 is 15 amino acids. Trimming cost V 5 bases and J 1 base; bases outside gene matches: 6. In DNA form, the CDR3 reads TGTGCCAGCAGTCCGGCCGGGACAGGGAACACTGAAGCTTTCTTT. Protein: CASSPAGTGNTEAFF.

This chain links TRBV7-9 with TRBJ1-4; TRBD1 might be the D (6 bases). Germline CDR1 SEHNR, CDR2 FQNEAQ (reference sequence). With 1 base removed from V and 8 bases from J, the gap between germline ends came to 17 bases. The CDR3 loop spans 16 amino acids. CDR3 in DNA: TGTGCCAGCAGCTTAGTTTTGGGGGGCGCACAAGAAAAACTGTTTTTT. Translated: CASSLVLGGAQEKLFF.

The chain recombines TRBV29-1 with TRBJ2-5; D gene uncertain. The V end was cut by 6 bases, the J end by 5 bases, with 13 bases between. Germline V gene sequence: CDR1 SQVTM, CDR2 ANQGSEA. The CDR3 loop spans 12 amino acids. The CDR3: CSVRRAVETQYF. In DNA, the CDR3 is TGCAGCGTAAGAAGGGCAGTGGAGACCCAGTACTTC. Full variable domain (outside the CDR3, taken from reference TRBV29-1 and TRBJ2-5): SAVISQKPSRDICQRGTSLTIQCQVDSQVTMMFWYRQQPGQSLTLIATANQGSEATYESGFVIDKFPISRPNLTFSTLTVSNMSPEDSSIYLCSVRRAVETQYFGPGTRLLVL.